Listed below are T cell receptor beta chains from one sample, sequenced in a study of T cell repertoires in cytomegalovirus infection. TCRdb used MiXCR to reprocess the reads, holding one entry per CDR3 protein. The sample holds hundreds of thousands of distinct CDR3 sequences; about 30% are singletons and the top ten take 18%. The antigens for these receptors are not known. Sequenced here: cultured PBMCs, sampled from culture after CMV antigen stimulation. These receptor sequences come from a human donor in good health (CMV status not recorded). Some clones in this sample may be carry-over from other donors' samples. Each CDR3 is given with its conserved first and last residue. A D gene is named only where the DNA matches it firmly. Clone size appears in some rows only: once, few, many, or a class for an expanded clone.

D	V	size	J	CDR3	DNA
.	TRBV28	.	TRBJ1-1	CASSKPGRKMAFF	TGTGCCAGCAGTAAACCGGGCAGAAAGATGGCTTTCTTT
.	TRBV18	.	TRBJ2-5	CASSPVPSLGEETQYF	TGTGCCAGCTCACCGGTCCCATCGTTGGGGGAAGAGACCCAGTACTTC
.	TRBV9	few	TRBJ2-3	CASSGGRGGSTDTQYF	TGTGCCAGCAGCGGGGGACGGGGCGGGAGCACAGATACGCAGTATTTT
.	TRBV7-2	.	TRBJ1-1	CASSPRRSRFVTEAFF	TGTGCCAGCAGCCCAAGACGGTCGAGGTTTGTGACTGAAGCTTTCTTT
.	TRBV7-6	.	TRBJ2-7	CASSLELVSYEQYF	TGTGCCAGCAGCTTAGAACTAGTTTCCTACGAGCAGTACTTC
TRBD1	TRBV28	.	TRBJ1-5	CGTGDQPQHF	TGCGGGACAGGGGATCAGCCCCAGCATTTT
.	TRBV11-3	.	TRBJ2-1	CASSSKGLNEQFF	TGTGCCAGCAGCTCCAAGGGCTTGAATGAGCAGTTCTTC
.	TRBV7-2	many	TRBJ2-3	CASSLGRTQYF	TGTGCCAGCAGCTTGGGGCGAACGCAGTATTTT
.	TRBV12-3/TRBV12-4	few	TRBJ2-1	CASSPLLAGTFGNEQFF	TGTGCCAGCAGTCCCCTTCTTGCGGGGACGTTCGGGAATGAGCAGTTCTTC
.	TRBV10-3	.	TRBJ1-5	CAITGDLGQPQHF	TGTGCCATCACCGGGGACCTAGGTCAGCCCCAGCATTTT
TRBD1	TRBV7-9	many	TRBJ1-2	CASSQTGDSNYGYTF	TGTGCCAGCAGTCAAACAGGGGATTCTAACTATGGCTACACCTTC
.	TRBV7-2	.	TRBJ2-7	CASSLAERGLKYF	TGTGCCAGCAGCTTAGCGGAGAGGGGTCTGAAGTACTTC
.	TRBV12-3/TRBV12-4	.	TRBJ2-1	CASRGQNNNEQFF	TGTGCCAGCAGAGGACAGAATAACAATGAGCAGTTCTTC
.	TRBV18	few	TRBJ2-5	CASSPKGNQETQYF	TGTGCCAGCTCACCAAAGGGGAATCAAGAGACCCAGTACTTC